These 15 T cell receptor beta chains came from one sample sequenced in a study of T cells in localized non-small cell lung cancer (dated by TCRdb to about 2020). Library construction relied on the immunoSEQ multiplex PCR assay. TCRdb provides this immuneACCESS table in a form limited to in-frame rearrangements. Some clones are lacking; in checked studies, under half of them reflect an unresolved V gene, and why the rest are absent is not known. The sample includes tens of thousands of clones, with around 85% observed a single time. Together, the top ten hold around 1.3% of the sample. This material consisted of peripheral blood, taken before any cancer treatment. These receptors all stem from a female donor aged 60 or older with stage I lung adenocarcinoma.

The chain combines TRBV7-2 with TRBJ2-1; 10 positions agree with TRBD2. The junction had 13 bases not matched to a gene; V was cut back by 7 bases and J by 7 bases. Germline CDR1 SGHTA, CDR2 FQGNSA. The CDR3 loop spans 16 amino acids. The chain's CDR3 is CASTSAGGPVLNEQFF. The CDR3 bases are TGTGCCAGCACCTCAGCGGGAGGGCCTGTGTTAAATGAGCAGTTCTTC.

V gene TRBV6-1 combines with J gene TRBJ1-2; TRBD1 agrees at 9 bases. CDR3 length equals 15 residues. CDR1 MNHNS and CDR2 SASEGT come from the germline V gene. V trimming: 4 bases; J trimming: 1 base; junction bases outside the gene matches: 4. The CDR3 bases are TGTGCCAGCAGTGGATGGACAGGGGTTAACTATGGCTACACCTTC. Protein: CASSGWTGVNYGYTF.

The chain links TRBV21-1 to TRBJ2-2; the D call in the table, TRBD2, was not verified against the DNA. TRBV21-1 is an annotated pseudogene. The CDR3 loop spans 15 amino acids. This chain's CDR3 is CASKVIAGVTGELFF. The CDR3 region has the DNA TGTGCCAGCAAAGTCATAGCGGGCGTCACCGGGGAGCTGTTTTTT.

The chain carries TRBV5-1 and TRBJ2-3; 15 nucleotides line up with TRBD2. In germline, CDR1 is SGHRS, CDR2 YFSETQ. The length of the CDR3 is 18 residues. V gave up 4 bases and J gave up 1 base; unmatched junction bases: 7. The CDR3 spells CASSPGTSGGIGTDTQYF. CDR3 nucleotide sequence: TGCGCCAGCAGCCCAGGGACTAGCGGGGGGATCGGCACAGATACGCAGTATTTT.

The chain has TRBV27 and TRBJ1-5; tentatively, D is TRBD1 (6 bases). The CDR3 covers 15 residues. The V end was cut by 4 bases, the J end by 2 bases, with 12 bases between. Germline assignment: CDR1 MNHEY and CDR2 SMNVEV (reference sequence). CDR3 residues: CASSSQGSGNQPQHF. CDR3 sequence (DNA): TGTGCCAGCAGTTCCCAGGGGTCCGGCAATCAGCCCCAGCATTTT.

The rearrangement joins TRBV10-3 to TRBJ1-5; tentative D call: TRBD1 (5 bases). Trimming removed 0 bases from V and 2 bases from J, with 8 bases in between. Germline V CDR1 and CDR2: ENHRY, SYGVKD. The CDR3 consists of 15 residues. The CDR3 loop reads CAISESQAGNQPQHF. The CDR3, as DNA: TGTGCCATCAGTGAGTCACAGGCCGGCAATCAGCCCCAGCATTTT.

The chain couples TRBV5-1 to TRBJ2-1; 9 nucleotides line up with TRBD2. Germline assignment: CDR1 SGHRS and CDR2 YFSETQ. The CDR3 totals 17 residues. V shed 0 bases, J shed 0 bases, and the junction held 4 bases outside the gene matches. Here the CDR3 DNA reads TGCGCCAGCAGCTTGGGACTAGCGGACCCCTCCTACAATGAGCAGTTCTTC. Translating gives CASSLGLADPSYNEQFF.

Only one count was recorded for this clone. CDR3 amino acids: CASSLGQPTTNEKLFF. In DNA, the CDR3 is TGTGCCAGCAGCCTCGGACAGCCCACAACTAATGAAAAACTGTTTTTT. The chain uses TRBV5-8 and TRBJ1-4, with D perhaps TRBD1 (6 bases). CDR3 length: 16 residues. V was clipped by 4 bases and J by 0 bases, with 13 bases between them. Germline-derived CDR1 and CDR2 are SGHTS and YDEGEE.

The rearrangement uses TRBV28 and TRBJ1-3; 8 bases align to TRBD1. Germline loops: CDR1 MDHEN, CDR2 SYDVKM. V lost 5 bases, J lost 3 bases, and 9 bases stayed unmatched. This CDR3 comprises 16 residues. CDR3 sequence: CASSPPDRGGGNTIYF. Here the CDR3 DNA reads TGTGCCAGCAGTCCGCCCGACAGGGGAGGTGGAAACACCATATATTTT. The variable domain in full, with the rest retrieved from reference TRBV28 and TRBJ1-3, is DVKVTQSSRYLVKRTGEKVFLECVQDMDHENMFWYRQDPGLGLRLIYFSYDVKMKEKGDIPEGYSVSREKKERFSLILESASTNQTSMYLCASSPPDRGGGNTIYFGEGSWLTVV.

The chain carries TRBV6-5 and TRBJ1-1; D is ambiguous. Between the trimmed V and J ends, which lost 4 bases and 6 bases, there was a span of 12 bases. CDR3 size: 13 residues. CDR1 is MNHEY, CDR2 SVGAGI, per germline. The CDR3 loop is CASSSLTGAEAFF. Here the CDR3 DNA reads TGTGCCAGCAGTTCCCTGACCGGGGCTGAAGCTTTCTTT.

The chain is built from TRBV27 and TRBJ2-2; TRBD2 matches 11 bases. V lost 7 bases to trimming and J lost 5 bases; unmatched junction nucleotides: 9. The CDR3 runs to 16 residues. The germline CDR1 and CDR2 sequences are MNHEY and SMNVEV (reference sequence). The chain's CDR3 is CASTPMTSGVTGELFF. CDR3 sequence (DNA): TGTGCCAGCACACCAATGACTAGCGGGGTGACCGGGGAGCTGTTTTTT.

This clone was seen a handful of times. This sequence joins TRBV7-9 and TRBJ2-2; 9 bases match TRBD2. CDR3 size: 19 residues. The junction had 9 bases not matched to a gene; V was cut back by 1 base and J by 0 bases. Germline loops: CDR1 SEHNR, CDR2 FQNEAQ (reference sequence). Here the CDR3 DNA reads TGTGCCAGCAGCTTAGTTCTAAGCGGGAGGCCCTCGAACACCGGGGAGCTGTTTTTT. Protein: CASSLVLSGRPSNTGELFF. The variable domain in full, with the rest retrieved from reference TRBV7-9 and TRBJ2-2, is DTGVSQNPRHKITKRGQNVTFRCDPISEHNRLYWYRQTLGQGPEFLTYFQNEAQLEKSRLLSDRFSAERPKGSFSTLEIQRTEQGDSAMYLCASSLVLSGRPSNTGELFFGEGSRLTVL.

The genes are TRBV2 and TRBJ2-5; D perhaps matches TRBD2 (6 bases). The germline V and J ends were trimmed by 6 bases and 2 bases, with 13 bases remaining between them. The CDR3 sequence is 14 residues long. Germline V CDR1 and CDR2: SNHLY, FYNNEI. This chain's CDR3 is CASSEPGTQETQYF. CDR3 nucleotide sequence: TGTGCCAGCAGCGAGCCCGGGACTCAAGAGACCCAGTACTTC. The full variable domain, in which reference TRBV2 and TRBJ2-5 provide the parts outside the CDR3, is EPEVTQTPSHQVTQMGQEVILRCVPISNHLYFYWYRQILGQKVEFLVSFYNNEISEKSEIFDDQFSVERPDGSNFTLKIRSTKLEDSAMYFCASSEPGTQETQYFGPGTRLLVL.

This chain connects TRBV7-2 to TRBJ1-5; possibly TRBD1 for D (5 bases). The CDR3 consists of 14 residues. The germline V and J ends were trimmed by 5 bases and 2 bases, with 10 bases remaining between them. The germline gives CDR1 SGHTA, CDR2 FQGNSA. CDR3 in amino acids: CASSPRDGNQPQHF. The CDR3 bases are TGTGCCAGCAGCCCCCGGGACGGCAATCAGCCCCAGCATTTT.

The CDR3 reads CASRLLNGYTF. The CDR3 DNA reads TGTGCCAGCAGACTACTTAATGGCTACACCTTC. The V and J genes are TRBV2 and TRBJ1-2; D remains unclear. CDR3 length equals 11 residues. Germline CDR1 is SNHLY and CDR2 is FYNNEI. V shed 6 bases and J shed 6 bases, with 8 bases lying between them.